This TCR beta chain was sequenced during a study of CD8 T cells in ankylosing spondylitis. Germline V gene sequence: CDR1 LNHDA, CDR2 SQIVND (reference sequence). The CDR3 has 14 amino acids. Deletions cut 5 bases from V and 3 bases from J, with 11 bases between. This clonotype was seen only once. A single record per CDR3 protein comes from TCRdb applying MiXCR to the 5' RACE reads. Counted here are 350,000 to 450,000 distinct CDR3 sequences, 20% to 25% occurring once; the ten biggest clones make up around 13%. Material: blood, either unsorted or a sorted T cell fraction (not recorded which). The chain is built from TRBV19 and TRBJ2-1; D remains unclear. The sequence was obtained from a male donor with ankylosing spondylitis or in good health (not recorded which). Written as DNA, the CDR3 is TGTGCCAGTAGTGCGGTCGAGCTCTACAATGAGCAGTTCTTC. Protein sequence: CASSAVELYNEQFF.